Below, 13 T cell receptor beta chains from the same sample are listed, as sequenced in a study of T-cell reconstitution after alpha-beta-depleted transplantation in children listed by TCRdb under 2016. Read against the paper, the sample's treatment or condition label means: allogeneic hematopoietic cell transplantation with graft depleted of TCRalphabeta T cells and CD19 B cells. The method was PCR. The sequencing machine was an Illumina HiSeq 2500. TCR libraries were prepared with molecular barcoding, using unique molecular identifiers to normalize TCRbeta repertoire quantification. TCRdb itself trimmed the public reads at Q25 with fastp, ran MiXCR and retained productive beta chains. Entries are consolidated by CDR3 protein sequence, retaining the most common genes and DNA. The sample records hundreds of thousands of distinct CDR3 sequences, under 25% of which are singletons. Roughly 13% of the sample is held by the ten biggest clonotypes.

The specimen was PBMCs, mostly from graft donor cells, collected 360 days after TCRalphabeta/CD19-depleted stem cell transplant. These receptors were obtained from a boy less than two years old who had a stem cell transplant for acute myeloid leukemia, so the T cells may come from the graft donor.

This clonotype was picked up many times. This sequence joins TRBV29-1 and TRBJ2-1; the D gene is possibly TRBD1 (5 bases). The germline V gene encodes CDR1 SQVTM and CDR2 ANQGSEA. V was shortened by 7 bases and J by 3 bases, with 7 bases between the two germline ends. The length of the CDR3 is 11 residues. CDR3 loop: CSDDSYNEQFF. DNA of the CDR3: TGCAGCGATGACAGCTACAATGAGCAGTTCTTC.

The sample holds a few counts of this clonotype. V and J are TRBV10-3 and TRBJ1-1; maybe TRBD1 (5 bases). CDR1 and CDR2 (germline): ENHRY, SYGVKD. The ends were cut back, 8 bases at V and 0 bases at J, with 25 bases in the middle. The CDR3 runs to 18 residues. This CDR3 reads CAIGVGRGNERMNTEAFF. The DNA for the CDR3 is TGTGCCATCGGGGTAGGAAGGGGAAACGAAAGAATGAACACTGAAGCTTTCTTT.

There are many counts of this clonotype. The chain carries TRBV10-3 and TRBJ2-3; no reliable D call. There are 12 residues in the CDR3. Germline-derived CDR1 and CDR2 are ENHRY and SYGVKD. V was clipped by 3 bases and J by 2 bases, with 3 bases between them. The CDR3 spells CAISETTDTQYF. CDR3 nucleotides: TGTGCCATCAGTGAAACCACAGATACGCAGTATTTT.

The chain couples TRBV7-2 to TRBJ1-5, with D hard to call. This CDR3 has 15 residues. The germline gives CDR1 SGHTA, CDR2 FQGNSA. Trimming removed 2 bases at V and 0 bases at J, with 8 bases between. The CDR3, as DNA: TGTGCCAGCAGCTTAAACTCCGGTAGCAATCAGCCCCAGCATTTT. It specifies CASSLNSGSNQPQHF.

The rearrangement uses TRBV7-6 and TRBJ2-5; D is uncertain. CDR1 and CDR2 from the germline V gene are SGHVS and FNYEAQ. V lost 1 base to trimming and J lost 5 bases, with 14 bases between them. CDR3 length equals 15 residues. DNA of the CDR3: TGTGCCAGCAGCTTAGAGCCCCTGCCCCTGGAGACCCAGTACTTC. Amino acid sequence: CASSLEPLPLETQYF.

This clonotype was observed a few times. The junction departs from the called germline gene at one end, perhaps through a read error. J is TRBJ1-1 and V is TRBV7-3; no clear D. This CDR3 is built from 13 residues. Germline V gene sequence: CDR1 SGHTA, CDR2 FQGTGA. The CDR3: CASSLDGNAEAFF. The CDR3, as DNA: TGTGCCAGCAGCCTCGACGGGAACGCTGAAGCTTTCTTT.

This clonotype was seen a few times. The chain uses TRBV20-1 and TRBJ2-1; no clear D. V lost 4 bases, J lost 8 bases, and 6 bases lay in between. This CDR3 is built from 10 residues. Germline CDR1 reads DFQATT; CDR2 reads SNEGSKA (reference sequence). The CDR3 loop is CSAKGDEQFF. The CDR3 coding sequence is TGCAGTGCTAAGGGTGATGAGCAGTTCTTC.

The chain carries TRBV29-1 and TRBJ2-3, with D perhaps matching TRBD1 or TRBD2 (6 bases each). V dropped 6 bases and J dropped 4 bases, with 17 bases sitting between them. This CDR3 comprises 14 residues. CDR1 SQVTM and CDR2 ANQGSEA come from the germline V gene. As DNA, the CDR3 is TGCAGCGTCTCACAGGGAGGTGGGCCAGATACGCAGTATTTT. This codes for CSVSQGGGPDTQYF.

This clonotype has a handful of counts. The V call is TRBV18, the J call TRBJ1-1; 7 bases are shared with TRBD1. Unmatched junction bases numbered 2, after V lost 4 bases and J lost 3 bases. The CDR3 consists of 13 residues. The germline V gene has CDR1 KGHSH and CDR2 LQKENI. The CDR3 DNA reads as TGTGCCAGCTCACGGGACAGCTACACTGAAGCTTTCTTT. Amino acid sequence: CASSRDSYTEAFF.

The chain uses TRBV9 and TRBJ2-1; D is perhaps TRBD1 or TRBD2 (7 bases each). This CDR3 comprises 16 residues. V lost 0 bases, J lost 9 bases, and 19 bases lay in between. CDR1 is SGDLS and CDR2 is YYNGEE in the germline V gene. In nucleotides, the CDR3 is TGTGCCAGCAGCGTAGAGGGAGGGGGCCGGTATAGTGAGCAGTTCTTC. Protein: CASSVEGGGRYSEQFF.

The sample holds many counts of this clonotype. The V and J genes are TRBV7-9 and TRBJ1-5; D unclear. Germline loops: CDR1 SEHNR, CDR2 FQNEAQ (reference sequence). V lost 3 bases and J lost 4, with 7 bases in between. The CDR3 spans 13 residues. The CDR3 protein is CASSLAPNQPQHF. The CDR3 bases are TGTGCCAGCAGCTTGGCCCCGAATCAGCCCCAGCATTTT.

The chain joins TRBV5-1 to TRBJ2-3, with 9 bases fitting TRBD2. CDR1 and CDR2 (germline): SGHRS, YFSETQ. V shed 3 bases, J shed 5 bases, and the junction held 4 bases outside the gene matches. The CDR3 is 14 amino acids. This chain's CDR3 is CASSSSGGKDTQYF. The CDR3 DNA is TGCGCCAGCAGCTCGAGCGGGGGGAAAGATACGCAGTATTTT.

The gene calls are TRBV25-1 and TRBJ2-3; D is uncertain. V was pared by 4 bases and J by 8 bases, with 10 bases between. Germline values: CDR1 MGHDK, CDR2 SYGVNS. The CDR3 is 12 residues long. CDR3 protein: CASSAVAGTQYF. DNA of the CDR3: TGTGCCAGCAGTGCCGTAGCAGGTACGCAGTATTTT.